The source of this TCR beta chain is a study of T cells of healthy individuals. A single record per CDR3 protein comes from TCRdb applying MiXCR to the 5' RACE reads. Altogether about 40,000 distinct CDR3 sequences are present, about 4.2% being singletons, with the ten largest covering 9.2%. This CDR3 region has 17 residues. V dropped 3 bases and J dropped 4 bases, with 19 bases sitting between them. The V gene's germline CDR1 is SGHVS and CDR2 FQNEAQ. This clonotype has more than one count but fewer than ten. This TCR derives from a human donor in good health. V is TRBV7-8 and J is TRBJ1-5, with a tentative D call TRBD1 (5 bases). CDR3 protein: CASSLGGDRERNQPQHF. The CDR3 DNA is TGTGCCAGCAGCTTGGGGGGGGATAGGGAGAGGAATCAGCCCCAGCATTTT.